This passage covers 30 T cell receptor beta chains from one sample sequenced in a study of neurological immune-mediated disorders. Time point here: longitudinal time-point 2. TCRdb reprocessed the 5' RACE reads with MiXCR, giving one entry per CDR3 protein. The data contain tens of thousands of distinct CDR3 sequences, 5% to 6% of them singletons. The sequencing sample was made of PBMCs. The receptors stem from a woman aged 55 to 70 with multiple sclerosis.

This clonotype was found many times. The V and J genes are TRBV20-1 and TRBJ2-7; 9 positions match TRBD1. Germline CDR1 and CDR2: DFQATT and SNEGSKA (reference sequence). The J segment lost 3 bases and the V segment lost 0 bases, leaving 6 bases of the junction unmatched. The CDR3 sequence is 15 residues long. The CDR3 DNA follows: TGCAGTGCTAGAGATCCGACAGGGGGTTTCTACGAGCAGTACTTC. Protein: CSARDPTGGFYEQYF.

The sample holds many counts of this clonotype. The CDR3 loop is CSAPGPGGLNQPQHF. The DNA for the CDR3 is TGCAGTGCCCCGGGGCCGGGAGGGCTAAATCAGCCCCAGCATTTT. The chain couples TRBV20-1 to TRBJ1-5; TRBD1 is a possible D gene (5 bases). The CDR3 covers 15 residues. V gave up 6 bases and J gave up 4 bases, with 19 bases separating them. The germline CDR1 and CDR2 sequences are DFQATT and SNEGSKA (reference sequence).

This clonotype has ten or more counts. CDR3 sequence: CSARSQGQGGFNEQFF. DNA of the CDR3: TGCAGTGCTAGGAGCCAAGGACAGGGGGGTTTCAATGAGCAGTTCTTC. The chain joins TRBV20-1 to TRBJ2-1; 10 bases map to TRBD1. Germline CDR1 is DFQATT and CDR2 is SNEGSKA (reference sequence). CDR3 length: 16 amino acids. The junction had 11 bases not matched to a gene; V was cut back by 3 bases and J by 6 bases.

This clonotype was detected ten times or more. V usage is TRBV4-1 and J usage is TRBJ2-1, with D unresolved. The V end lost 2 bases, the J end lost 1 base, and 9 bases lay between the germline ends. The CDR3 runs 15 residues. Germline V gives CDR1 MGHRA, CDR2 YSYEKL. The CDR3 coding sequence is TGCGCCAGCAGCCAACCTTCGGCATCCTACAATGAGCAGTTCTTC. Protein: CASSQPSASYNEQFF.

The sample holds many counts of this clonotype. V and J are TRBV20-1 and TRBJ1-5; D may be TRBD1 (5 bases). The CDR3 loop spans 15 amino acids. Germline V gives CDR1 DFQATT, CDR2 SNEGSKA (reference sequence). Trimming stripped 5 bases from V and 3 bases from J, with 17 bases between. DNA for the CDR3: TGCAGTGCTCAGGACCTGGGGGAGGTCAATCAGCCCCAGCATTTT. Amino acid sequence: CSAQDLGEVNQPQHF.

This clonotype has at least ten counts. V gene TRBV20-1 combines with J gene TRBJ2-1; 10 bases are shared with TRBD2. This CDR3 spans 15 amino acids. Germline CDR1 is DFQATT and CDR2 is SNEGSKA (reference sequence). Trimming cost V 6 bases and J 4 bases; bases outside gene matches: 9. The CDR3 is CSAVSIAGGYNEQFF. Here the CDR3 DNA reads TGCAGTGCCGTCTCAATAGCGGGGGGTTACAATGAGCAGTTCTTC.

This clonotype showed up many times. The chain links TRBV25-1 to TRBJ1-3; TRBD1 aligns across 9 bases. CDR3 length: 16 residues. Trimming at V came to 4 bases and at J to 0 bases, leaving 4 bases not matched to a gene. From germline, CDR1 is MGHDK and CDR2 SYGVNS. For the CDR3, the DNA is TGTGCCAGCAGTGTACCGACAGGGGGCTCTGGAAACACCATATATTTT. This encodes CASSVPTGGSGNTIYF. The full variable domain, its missing parts supplied by reference TRBV25-1 and TRBJ1-3, is EADIYQTPRYLVIGTGKKITLECSQTMGHDKMYWYQQDPGMELHLIHYSYGVNSTEKGDLSSESTVSRIRTEHFPLTLESARPSHTSQYLCASSVPTGGSGNTIYFGEGSWLTVV.

This clonotype showed up many times. CDR3 sequence: CASSLVAGRGDTQYF. Here the CDR3 DNA reads TGTGCCAGCAGCTTGGTGGCAGGGAGAGGAGATACGCAGTATTTT. The chain uses TRBV5-5 and TRBJ2-3; D tentatively fits TRBD1 or TRBD2 (5 bases each). The germline CDR1 and CDR2 sequences are SGHKS and YYEKEE (reference sequence). V lost 0 bases, J lost 5 bases, and 13 bases lay in between. The CDR3 has 15 residues.

This clonotype has a count of ten or more. The gene calls are TRBV11-2 and TRBJ1-2, with TRBD1 as a possible D gene (6 bases). Germline CDR1 and CDR2: SGHAT and FQNNGV. This CDR3 spans 14 amino acids. V gave up 3 bases and J gave up 4 bases, with 12 bases separating them. The CDR3 reads CASSLAGASYGYTF. DNA for the CDR3: TGTGCCAGCAGCTTGGCGGGGGCGAGCTATGGCTACACCTTC.

On this clonotype: A clone one base away is much larger, so this may be a read error. The CDR3 DNA follows: TGTGCCAGCAGCGGCGGGTGGGGCACAGATACGCAGTATTTT. Its protein product is CASSGGWGTDTQYF. J is TRBJ2-3 and V is TRBV6-4; the D gene is possibly TRBD2 (5 bases). Germline values: CDR1 MRHNA, CDR2 SNTAGT. The CDR3 has 14 residues. The ends were cut back, 6 bases at V and 1 base at J, with 11 bases in the middle.

The chain combines TRBV12-3 or TRBV12-4 with TRBJ2-1; weak D call: TRBD1 (5 bases). The CDR3 runs 14 residues. Trimming took off 5 bases at V and 0 bases at J, with 8 bases between the two ends. The CDR3 DNA reads TGTGCCAGCAGTGGCGACAGCTCCTACAATGAGCAGTTCTTC. Translating gives CASSGDSSYNEQFF.

This clonotype appeared many times. The chain combines TRBV6-1 with TRBJ1-5, with D perhaps matching TRBD1 (5 bases). Germline V gives CDR1 MNHNS, CDR2 SASEGT. V lost 6 bases and J 1 base, leaving 13 bases between the germline ends. The CDR3 extends over 15 amino acids. CDR3 sequence (DNA): TGTGCCAGCAGGGAAATCGACAGCAGCAATCAGCCCCAGCATTTT. Protein: CASREIDSSNQPQHF.

The chain recombines TRBV3-1 with TRBJ1-4, with D perhaps matching TRBD1 (5 bases). The CDR3 has 16 residues. The V gene lost 0 bases and the J gene lost 1 base, with 9 bases spanning the gap. Germline loops: CDR1 LGHDT, CDR2 YNNKEL (reference sequence). The CDR3 spells CASSQDLGVTNEKLFF. The CDR3, as DNA: TGTGCCAGCAGCCAAGATCTGGGGGTAACTAATGAAAAACTGTTTTTT.

This clonotype was seen ten or more times. This chain uses TRBV20-1 with TRBJ2-7; D unresolved. Germline CDR1 and CDR2: DFQATT and SNEGSKA (reference sequence). V was trimmed by 3 bases and J by 2 bases, leaving 14 bases between them. This CDR3 is 14 amino acids long. This chain's CDR3 is CSARVPLSPYEQYF. The CDR3 nucleotides read TGCAGTGCTAGGGTCCCCCTTTCCCCCTACGAGCAGTACTTC.

This clonotype occurred many times. The rearrangement uses TRBV7-2 and TRBJ2-1; the D gene is possibly TRBD1 (6 bases). CDR3 length equals 15 residues. Germline CDR1 and CDR2: SGHTA and FQGNSA. V lost 0 bases to trimming and J lost 3 bases, with 9 bases between them. This CDR3 reads CASSLAGTNYNEQFF. The CDR3 nucleotides are TGTGCCAGCAGCTTAGCGGGGACAAACTACAATGAGCAGTTCTTC.

As to this clonotype: Relative to the germline gene, one junction end is altered; a read error may explain this. This chain joins TRBV5-5 and TRBJ1-4; D is ambiguous. There are 14 residues in the CDR3. The germline V gene has CDR1 SGHKS and CDR2 YYEKEE (reference sequence). The CDR3 is CANSLVGFAEKLFF. The CDR3 DNA reads TGTGCCAACAGCTTGGTAGGGTTCGCGGAAAAACTATTTTTT.

Many counts were recorded for this clonotype. The gene calls are TRBV7-6 and TRBJ2-5; possible D gene TRBD1, 5 bases. The CDR3 is made up of 14 amino acids. CDR1 and CDR2 from the germline V gene are SGHVS and FNYEAQ. Between the trimmed V and J ends, which lost 0 bases and 4 bases, there was a span of 9 bases. In DNA form, the CDR3 reads TGTGCCAGCAGCTTAGCGGGGCCGGGAGAGACCCAGTACTTC. This encodes CASSLAGPGETQYF.

There are many counts of this clonotype. The chain recombines TRBV18 with TRBJ2-7; possibly TRBD1 for D (5 bases). Germline CDR1 KGHSH, CDR2 LQKENI. The CDR3 contains 14 residues. The V end lost 3 bases, the J end lost 0 bases, and 9 bases lay between the germline ends. CDR3 nucleotide sequence: TGTGCCAGCTCACCCTCGACAGACTCCTACGAGCAGTACTTC. Amino acid sequence: CASSPSTDSYEQYF.

This clonotype was seen ten or more times. The chain carries TRBV5-1 and TRBJ1-1; 11 nucleotides line up with TRBD1. Germline trimming cut 0 bases from V and 0 bases from J; bases unmatched to any gene: 1. CDR1 is SGHRS and CDR2 is YFSETQ in the germline V gene. This CDR3 has 16 amino acids. CDR3 region: CASSLGTGGLNTEAFF. CDR3 DNA sequence: TGCGCCAGCAGCTTGGGGACAGGGGGCCTGAACACTGAAGCTTTCTTT.

This clonotype has at least ten counts. This chain links TRBV11-2 with TRBJ1-2; D unresolved. Germline V gives CDR1 SGHAT, CDR2 FQNNGV. Trimming shortened V by 2 bases and J by 8 bases, and 9 bases separated the two germline ends. There are 12 residues in the CDR3. Written as DNA, the CDR3 is TGTGCCAGCAGCTTAATTGGGAACGGCTACACCTTC. Its protein product is CASSLIGNGYTF.

In this sample, this clonotype turned up many times. This sequence joins TRBV5-1 and TRBJ2-1; 11 positions match TRBD1. The J segment lost 7 bases and the V segment lost 2 bases, leaving 5 bases of the junction unmatched. Germline assignment: CDR1 SGHRS and CDR2 YFSETQ. This CDR3 contains 15 residues. The CDR3 sequence is CASSFSGQGVNEQFF. CDR3 DNA: TGCGCCAGCAGCTTCTCGGGACAGGGGGTAAATGAGCAGTTCTTC.

This clonotype has a count of ten or more. The chain combines TRBV20-1 with TRBJ2-7; no firm D call. V lost 1 base and J lost 2, with 6 bases in between. This CDR3 comprises 12 residues. Germline CDR1 DFQATT, CDR2 SNEGSKA (reference sequence). This CDR3 is CSARVPAYEQYF. CDR3 nucleotide sequence: TGCAGTGCTAGAGTCCCTGCCTACGAGCAGTACTTC.

This clonotype was found many times. The CDR3 DNA follows: TGCGCCAGCAGCTTGGCCGACAGAAGCACAGATACGCAGTATTTT. The encoded protein is CASSLADRSTDTQYF. The chain recombines TRBV5-1 with TRBJ2-3, with D perhaps matching TRBD1 (5 bases). Deletions cut 0 bases from V and 0 bases from J, with 8 bases between. Germline-derived CDR1 and CDR2 are SGHRS and YFSETQ. CDR3 length equals 15 residues. The variable domain in full, with the rest retrieved from reference TRBV5-1 and TRBJ2-3, is KAGVTQTPRYLIKTRGQQVTLSCSPISGHRSVSWYQQTPGQGLQFLFEYFSETQRNKGNFPGRFSGRQFSNSRSEMNVSTLELGDSALYLCASSLADRSTDTQYFGPGTRLTVL.

The table lists this clonotype with many counts. The chain employs TRBV20-1 and TRBJ2-1, with 7 bases matching TRBD2. V shed 6 bases and J 2 bases; nucleotides not matched to a gene: 10. The germline gives CDR1 DFQATT, CDR2 SNEGSKA (reference sequence). CDR3 length: 15 amino acids. The CDR3 DNA reads TGCAGTGCCCGAAGCGGGGAAATACCCTACAATGAGCAGTTCTTC. The encoded protein is CSARSGEIPYNEQFF.

This clonotype was seen repeatedly, ten times or more. The chain recombines TRBV7-9 with TRBJ2-1, with 9 bases aligning to TRBD2. The V and J ends lost 2 bases and 2 bases, in that order; junction bases with no gene match: 4. The CDR3 loop spans 16 amino acids. The V gene's germline CDR1 is SEHNR and CDR2 FQNEAQ (reference sequence). The CDR3 is CASSLTLAGTYNEQFF. CDR3 sequence (DNA): TGTGCCAGCAGCTTAACCCTAGCGGGGACCTACAATGAGCAGTTCTTC.

Only a few counts were recorded for this clonotype. The chain links TRBV12-3 or TRBV12-4 to TRBJ2-7, with 9 bases lining up with TRBD1. The CDR3 extends over 14 amino acids. J lost 6 bases, V lost 3 bases, and 6 bases had no gene match. The CDR3 sequence is CASSLVQGAGEQYF. CDR3 nucleotides: TGTGCCAGCAGTTTGGTACAGGGGGCTGGCGAGCAGTACTTC.

This clonotype was picked up many times. The chain uses TRBV20-1 and TRBJ2-5; D is tentatively TRBD1 or TRBD2 (6 bases each). V lost 3 bases to trimming and J lost 1 base, with 12 bases between them. The length of the CDR3 is 14 residues. Germline V CDR1 and CDR2: DFQATT, SNEGSKA (reference sequence). The CDR3, as DNA: TGCAGTGCTAGCGGGGGCATACCCCAAGAGACCCAGTACTTC. It encodes CSASGGIPQETQYF.

This clonotype was found many times. The J gene is TRBJ2-1, the V gene TRBV11-3; 9 bases align to TRBD1. This CDR3 is built from 14 residues. V shed 5 bases and J 9 bases; nucleotides not matched to a gene: 8. Germline CDR1 is SGHNT and CDR2 is YENEEA. In DNA form, the CDR3 reads TGTGCCAGCAGCCCATCTACAGGGGGCGGTGAGCAGTTCTTC. This translates into CASSPSTGGGEQFF.

In its sample, this clonotype was seen many times. This rearrangement joins TRBV18 to TRBJ2-7, with D possibly being TRBD1 (6 bases). The CDR3 runs to 15 residues. Germline CDR1 is KGHSH and CDR2 is LQKENI. V lost 3 bases and J lost 0, with 12 bases in between. The CDR3 protein is CASSPPDRRSYEQYF. The CDR3, as DNA: TGTGCCAGCTCACCTCCAGACAGGCGCTCCTACGAGCAGTACTTC.

V gene TRBV5-1 combines with J gene TRBJ1-5; D is ambiguous. CDR3 length equals 14 residues. The V end was cut by 0 bases, the J end by 5 bases, with 9 bases between. Germline CDR1 and CDR2: SGHRS and YFSETQ. In DNA form, the CDR3 reads TGCGCCAGCAGCTTGGGGGGATGGGATCAGCCCCAGCATTTT. Amino acid sequence: CASSLGGWDQPQHF. Combining the CDR3 with reference TRBV5-1 and TRBJ1-5 gives the whole variable domain KAGVTQTPRYLIKTRGQQVTLSCSPISGHRSVSWYQQTPGQGLQFLFEYFSETQRNKGNFPGRFSGRQFSNSRSEMNVSTLELGDSALYLCASSLGGWDQPQHFGDGTRLSIL.